This entry lists 18 T cell receptor beta chains sequenced from one sample in a study of T cells after yellow fever vaccination. TCRdb redid the calling of the 5' RACE reads with MiXCR, one entry per CDR3 protein. The data contain 400,000 or so distinct CDR3 sequences, more than 5.5% of them singletons. The material was PBMCs, obtained 5 days after the yellow fever booster vaccination. These receptors all come from a man aged 25 to 40 who received the YFV17D yellow fever vaccine.

There are many counts of this clonotype. The V call is TRBV6-9, the J call TRBJ2-5; no clear D. Germline loops: CDR1 MNHGY, CDR2 SVAAGI. V lost 7 bases and J lost 9, with 21 bases in between. This CDR3 comprises 14 residues. Here the CDR3 reads CASTKNIEAAAQYF. The CDR3 DNA reads TGTGCCAGCACCAAAAACATCGAGGCGGCGGCCCAGTACTTC.

This clonotype was detected ten times or more. The J gene is TRBJ2-7, the V gene TRBV5-1; 8 nucleotides match TRBD1. V lost 4 bases, J lost 6 bases, and 9 bases stayed unmatched. Germline lookup yields CDR1 SGHRS and CDR2 YFSETQ. The CDR3 spans 14 residues. CDR3 nucleotides: TGCGCCAGCAGCGTGGGACAGGCAAGTAGCGAGCAGTACTTC. Amino acid sequence: CASSVGQASSEQYF.

The V and J genes are TRBV6-5 and TRBJ1-5, with D unclear. In germline, CDR1 is MNHEY, CDR2 SVGAGI. With 5 bases removed from V and 6 bases from J, the gap between germline ends came to 17 bases. The CDR3 runs 15 residues. Here the CDR3 DNA reads TGTGCCAGCAGTAACAGCCGACGGGGAAGTCAGCCCCAGCATTTT. Translating gives CASSNSRRGSQPQHF.

The chain recombines TRBV18 with TRBJ2-7; TRBD1 matches 9 bases. V shed 2 bases, J shed 5 bases, and the junction held 4 bases outside the gene matches. Germline CDR1 reads KGHSH; CDR2 reads LQKENI. There are 14 residues in the CDR3. Written as DNA, the CDR3 is TGTGCCAGCTCACCATTGACAGGGGGACACGAGCAGTACTTC. Protein: CASSPLTGGHEQYF.

There are many counts of this clonotype. The V gene is TRBV29-1, the J gene TRBJ1-2, with 10 bases that match TRBD1. The V and J ends lost 2 bases and 7 bases, in that order; junction bases with no gene match: 4. The CDR3 loop spans 13 amino acids. Germline V gives CDR1 SQVTM, CDR2 ANQGSEA. CDR3 sequence reads: CSVEWDRGFGYTF. The CDR3, as DNA: TGCAGCGTTGAATGGGACAGGGGTTTTGGCTACACCTTC.

This clonotype was recorded many times. The V gene is TRBV6-4, the J gene TRBJ2-1; D is ambiguous. The CDR3 contains 14 residues. CDR1 is MRHNA, CDR2 SNTAGT, per germline. Trimming stripped 5 bases from V and 7 bases from J, with 15 bases between. CDR3 region: CASSPTLTRNEQFF. The CDR3 nucleotides are TGTGCCAGCAGTCCGACCCTAACCCGTAATGAGCAGTTCTTC.

At least ten counts were recorded for this clonotype. This CDR3 is CASSLKGNEQYF. The CDR3 DNA is TGTGCCAGCAGTTTGAAGGGAAACGAGCAGTACTTC. The chain combines TRBV27 with TRBJ2-7; unclear D gene. Germline V gives CDR1 MNHEY, CDR2 SMNVEV (reference sequence). Deletions cut 3 bases from V and 5 bases from J, with 8 bases between. This CDR3 has 12 residues.

In its sample, this clonotype was seen many times. The CDR3 loop is CASSLGAGTTSRNEQFF. For the CDR3, the DNA is TGTGCCAGCAGCTTAGGCGCCGGGACAACATCGAGGAATGAGCAGTTCTTC. The genes are TRBV7-2 and TRBJ2-1; possibly TRBD1 for D (6 bases). The V gene lost 1 base and the J gene lost 7 bases, with 20 bases spanning the gap. The germline gives CDR1 SGHTA, CDR2 FQGNSA. This CDR3 spans 17 amino acids.

V is TRBV20-1 and J is TRBJ2-1; either TRBD1 or TRBD2 may fit D (5 bases each). This CDR3 comprises 14 residues. V was shortened by 8 bases and J by 2 bases, with 16 bases between the two germline ends. The V gene's germline CDR1 is DFQATT and CDR2 SNEGSKA (reference sequence). The CDR3 reads CSLPLGRAYNEQFF. The CDR3 DNA reads as TGCAGTCTCCCCTTGGGGCGGGCCTACAATGAGCAGTTCTTC.

This clonotype was seen more than once but under ten times. A junction boundary mismatches the germline segment, possibly from a read error. The rearrangement uses TRBV5-5 and TRBJ2-7; D may be TRBD2 (6 bases). This CDR3 has 13 amino acids. Germline values: CDR1 SGHKS, CDR2 YYEKEE (reference sequence). The CDR3 sequence: CAISAGLVYEQYF. CDR3 bases: TGTGCCATCAGCGCGGGGCTAGTCTACGAGCAGTACTTC.

This chain links TRBV6-2 or TRBV6-3 with TRBJ2-1; TRBD2 matches 11 bases. The length of the CDR3 is 18 residues. V was clipped by 2 bases and J by 5 bases; unmatched bases: 11. Germline assignment: CDR1 MNHEY and CDR2 SVGEGT. CDR3 nucleotides: TGTGCCAGCAGTTACACCCGCTATAGCGGGAGGGGGGACAATGAGCAGTTCTTC. It specifies CASSYTRYSGRGDNEQFF.

This clonotype was recorded once. A much more abundant neighbour one base away suggests this may be a read error. The gene calls are TRBV12-3 or TRBV12-4 and TRBJ2-7, with a possible D match to TRBD2 (6 bases). V gave up 2 bases and J gave up 4 bases, with 15 bases separating them. The CDR3 sequence is 15 residues long. The CDR3 here is CASSLKGLGRYEQYF. CDR3 DNA: TGTGCCAGCAGTTTAAAGGGACTGGGACGATACGAGCAGTACTTC.

This clonotype came up a few times. The chain combines TRBV12-3 or TRBV12-4 with TRBJ1-6, with a tentative D call TRBD1 (5 bases). The CDR3 has 13 residues. V lost 5 bases and J lost 10, with 12 bases in between. The CDR3 region is CASSGTLRSPLHF. CDR3 DNA sequence: TGTGCCAGCAGTGGGACTCTTCGGTCACCCCTCCACTTT.

This clonotype came up a few times. The rearrangement joins TRBV5-1 to TRBJ1-5; D uncertain. Germline lookup yields CDR1 SGHRS and CDR2 YFSETQ. The CDR3 has 13 amino acids. Trimming cost V 0 bases and J 3 bases, with 4 bases left between them. For the CDR3, the DNA is TGCGCCAGCAGCTTGGGAAACAATCAGCCCCAGCATTTT. Translated, it gives CASSLGNNQPQHF.

This clonotype has a count of ten or more. The junction departs from the called germline gene at one end, perhaps through a read error. V and J are TRBV7-9 and TRBJ2-7; TRBD1 aligns across 7 bases. Germline V gene sequence: CDR1 SEHNR, CDR2 FQNEAQ (reference sequence). CDR3 length: 14 amino acids. CDR3 nucleotide sequence: TGTGCCAGCAGCCCCGGGACAGTGGGTTACGGGCAGTACTTC. This codes for CASSPGTVGYGQYF.

At least ten counts were recorded for this clonotype. This chain links TRBV7-8 with TRBJ2-3; D is undetermined. The V end was cut by 5 bases, the J end by 3 bases, with 15 bases between. The CDR3 runs 15 residues. Germline V CDR1 and CDR2: SGHVS, FQNEAQ. CDR3 in amino acids: CASSPPALRTDTQYF. The CDR3 nucleotides are TGTGCCAGCAGCCCTCCTGCGCTTAGAACAGATACGCAGTATTTT.

This clonotype was seen a few times. The chain has TRBV27 and TRBJ1-2, with D perhaps matching TRBD1 (5 bases). V was clipped by 6 bases and J by 3 bases, with 11 bases between them. The CDR3 consists of 13 residues. Germline V gene data show CDR1 as MNHEY and CDR2 as SMNVEV (reference sequence). For the CDR3, the DNA is TGTGCCAGCAGCCGCGGGGGGGACTATGGCTACACCTTC. Its protein is CASSRGGDYGYTF.

This clonotype was seen at least ten times. CDR3 DNA sequence: TGCAGTGCAACCCGGGACTACGAGCAGTACTTC. Protein: CSATRDYEQYF. J is TRBJ2-7 and V is TRBV20-1, with D possibly TRBD2 on 5 matching bases. Germline V gives CDR1 DFQATT, CDR2 SNEGSKA (reference sequence). V lost 6 bases, J lost 3 bases, and 9 bases lay in between. This CDR3 region has 11 residues.